Each of the 2 T cell receptor beta chains below was sequenced from the same sample in a study of blood T cell repertoires in COVID-19. TCRdb's copy holds only in-frame clones and misses some; the assay was immunoSEQ multiplex PCR. Among around 400,000 clones listed, roughly 86% were seen once. Sequencing was carried out using peripheral blood. These TCRs come from a woman aged 55-75 years with COVID-19, enrolled during active disease.

This chain joins TRBV4-1 and TRBJ2-7; D remains ambiguous. The CDR3 runs to 12 residues. Germline V gives CDR1 MGHRA, CDR2 YSYEKL. The V end was cut by 1 base, the J end by 9 bases, with 10 bases between. CDR3: CASSQGSSRQYF. Written as DNA, the CDR3 is TGCGCCAGCAGCCAAGGGAGTAGTCGGCAGTACTTC.

This chain links TRBV5-1 with TRBJ1-2, with 8 nucleotides matching TRBD1. The V and J ends lost 2 bases and 3 bases, in that order; junction bases with no gene match: 6. Per the germline V gene, CDR1 is SGHRS and CDR2 is YFSETQ. This CDR3 region has 15 residues. CDR3 region: CASSLTAGGDYGYTF. DNA of the CDR3: TGCGCCAGCAGCTTAACCGCAGGGGGCGACTATGGCTACACCTTC.